This entry lists 15 T cell receptor beta chains sequenced from one sample in a study of neurological immune-mediated disorders. Using its own MiXCR run on the 5' RACE reads, TCRdb lists one record per CDR3 protein. The sample holds about 48,000 distinct CDR3 sequences, about 25% seen once. The sequencing input was PBMCs. These receptors all come from a woman in her 70s in good health.

At least ten counts were recorded for this clonotype. Here the CDR3 reads CASSSGQAGSGNTIYF. CDR3 bases: TGCGCCAGCAGCTCGGGACAGGCGGGCTCTGGAAACACCATATATTTT. The chain recombines TRBV5-1 with TRBJ1-3, with 8 bases fitting TRBD1. Germline values: CDR1 SGHRS, CDR2 YFSETQ. The CDR3 totals 16 residues. Trimming cost V 3 bases and J 0 bases; bases outside gene matches: 5.

This clonotype was recorded many times. The CDR3 loop is CASTTTSETQYF. The CDR3 DNA reads as TGTGCCAGCACCACAACTTCGGAGACCCAGTACTTC. This chain uses TRBV2 with TRBJ2-5; D gene uncertain. Germline CDR1 is SNHLY and CDR2 is FYNNEI. V gave up 7 bases and J gave up 5 bases, with 11 bases separating them. This CDR3 has 12 amino acids.

This chain joins TRBV19 and TRBJ2-1; no definite D call. V gave up 1 base and J gave up 0 bases, with 10 bases separating them. Germline V CDR1 and CDR2: LNHDA, SQIVND (reference sequence). This CDR3 comprises 16 residues. Here the CDR3 DNA reads TGTGCCAGTAGTATAGTTGGGGAAAGCTCCTACAATGAGCAGTTCTTC. This codes for CASSIVGESSYNEQFF.

This clonotype was counted at least ten times. V is TRBV7-2 and J is TRBJ2-7, with 8 bases aligning to TRBD2. The CDR3 runs 14 residues. Germline assignment: CDR1 SGHTA and CDR2 FQGNSA. The ends lost 7 bases at V and 6 bases at J; junction bases unmatched: 11. This CDR3 reads CASKETGGRVEQYF. CDR3 nucleotide sequence: TGTGCCAGCAAGGAAACGGGGGGGAGGGTCGAGCAGTACTTC. Based on the CDR3 plus reference TRBV7-2 and TRBJ2-7, the full variable domain is GAGVSQSPSNKVTEKGKDVELRCDPISGHTALYWYRQSLGQGLEFLIYFQGNSAPDKSGLPSDRFSAERTGGSVSTLTIQRTQQEDSAVYLCASKETGGRVEQYFGPGTRLTVT.

The chain has TRBV6-6 and TRBJ2-7; no reliable D call. Germline assignment: CDR1 MNHNY and CDR2 SVGAGI (reference sequence). Trimming took off 3 bases at V and 4 bases at J, with 10 bases between the two ends. The CDR3 runs to 13 residues. CDR3 sequence reads: CASSYQAAYEQYV. The CDR3 bases are TGTGCCAGCAGTTATCAAGCCGCATACGAGCAGTACGTC.

This clonotype came up many times. The chain is built from TRBV6-1 and TRBJ2-7, with TRBD2 matching over 8 bases. There are 14 residues in the CDR3. Trimming took 7 bases from V and 4 from J; bases not matched to a gene: 9. Looked up from germline, CDR1 is MNHNS and CDR2 is SASEGT. CDR3 residues: CASIPREEGYEQYF. The CDR3 DNA reads as TGTGCCAGCATACCGCGGGAGGAGGGTTACGAGCAGTACTTC.

The rearrangement links TRBV11-2 to TRBJ1-5; D remains ambiguous. The germline CDR1 and CDR2 sequences are SGHAT and FQNNGV. The CDR3 totals 15 residues. V lost 0 bases and J lost 3, with 9 bases in between. CDR3 amino acids: CASSLDPRPNQPQHF. CDR3 nucleotides: TGTGCCAGCAGCTTAGACCCAAGGCCCAATCAGCCCCAGCATTTT.

This clonotype was detected ten times or more. The rearrangement links TRBV20-1 to TRBJ2-7; possible D gene TRBD1, 6 bases. The CDR3 consists of 13 residues. V lost 3 bases and J lost 0, with 9 bases in between. Germline CDR1 is DFQATT and CDR2 is SNEGSKA (reference sequence). The CDR3 sequence is CSARGDNSYEQYF. CDR3 DNA sequence: TGCAGTGCTAGGGGGGACAACTCCTACGAGCAGTACTTC.

This clonotype was seen repeatedly, ten times or more. This sequence joins TRBV20-1 and TRBJ2-1, with TRBD1 matching over 10 bases. Trimming at V came to 6 bases and at J to 5 bases, leaving 16 bases not matched to a gene. CDR1 and CDR2 from the germline V gene are DFQATT and SNEGSKA (reference sequence). The length of the CDR3 is 17 residues. The CDR3 here is CSAWDRGRLGLNNEQFF. CDR3 sequence (DNA): TGCAGTGCCTGGGACAGGGGCCGCCTGGGGCTAAACAATGAGCAGTTCTTC.

This clonotype has ten or more counts. The rearrangement uses TRBV6-1 and TRBJ2-3; possible D gene TRBD2, 7 bases. The CDR3 consists of 15 residues. Trimming left V 4 bases short and J 5 bases short, with 16 bases between. Germline CDR1 MNHNS, CDR2 SASEGT. In nucleotides, the CDR3 is TGTGCCAGCAGTGTGGGGGGGGCTATTAGAGATACGCAGTATTTT. This translates into CASSVGGAIRDTQYF.

V and J are TRBV20-1 and TRBJ1-6, with TRBD1 identical over 8 bases. V lost 3 bases to trimming and J lost 7 bases; unmatched junction nucleotides: 2. Germline assignment: CDR1 DFQATT and CDR2 SNEGSKA (reference sequence). This CDR3 comprises 13 residues. CDR3 residues: CSARGQDNSPLHF. Written as DNA, the CDR3 is TGCAGTGCTAGGGGACAGGACAATTCACCCCTCCACTTT.

This clonotype appeared many times. The chain links TRBV10-2 to TRBJ2-3; 11 bases are a match to TRBD1. The V gene end was trimmed by 6 bases and the J gene end by 2 bases; junction bases not matched to a gene: 4. This CDR3 spans 15 amino acids. Germline lookup yields CDR1 WSHSY and CDR2 SAAADI. CDR3 protein: CASRSGQGDTDTQYF. Here the CDR3 DNA reads TGCGCCAGCAGATCGGGACAGGGGGACACAGATACGCAGTATTTT.

This clonotype was recorded many times. The CDR3: CASSQLANEPYEQYF. The CDR3 coding sequence is TGTGCCAGCAGCCAATTAGCGAACGAACCCTACGAGCAGTACTTC. The chain has TRBV3-1 and TRBJ2-7; weak D call: TRBD2 (5 bases). The germline V gene has CDR1 LGHDT and CDR2 YNNKEL (reference sequence). Trimming cost V 2 bases and J 2 bases, with 13 bases left between them. The CDR3 is 15 amino acids.

V usage is TRBV19 and J usage is TRBJ1-2; D is possibly TRBD1 (6 bases). Germline-derived CDR1 and CDR2 are LNHDA and SQIVND (reference sequence). The CDR3 is 13 residues long. The V end lost 2 bases, the J end lost 6 bases, and 10 bases lay between the germline ends. The CDR3 spells CASSILGGNGYTF. For the CDR3, the DNA is TGTGCCAGTAGTATACTAGGGGGGAATGGCTACACCTTC.

This sequence joins TRBV20-1 and TRBJ2-1; D is uncertain. Trimming took off 4 bases at V and 0 bases at J, with 10 bases between the two ends. This CDR3 has 14 residues. Germline CDR1 and CDR2: DFQATT and SNEGSKA (reference sequence). This CDR3 reads CSATPSGSYNEQFF. The CDR3 bases are TGCAGTGCTACCCCCAGTGGCTCCTACAATGAGCAGTTCTTC.